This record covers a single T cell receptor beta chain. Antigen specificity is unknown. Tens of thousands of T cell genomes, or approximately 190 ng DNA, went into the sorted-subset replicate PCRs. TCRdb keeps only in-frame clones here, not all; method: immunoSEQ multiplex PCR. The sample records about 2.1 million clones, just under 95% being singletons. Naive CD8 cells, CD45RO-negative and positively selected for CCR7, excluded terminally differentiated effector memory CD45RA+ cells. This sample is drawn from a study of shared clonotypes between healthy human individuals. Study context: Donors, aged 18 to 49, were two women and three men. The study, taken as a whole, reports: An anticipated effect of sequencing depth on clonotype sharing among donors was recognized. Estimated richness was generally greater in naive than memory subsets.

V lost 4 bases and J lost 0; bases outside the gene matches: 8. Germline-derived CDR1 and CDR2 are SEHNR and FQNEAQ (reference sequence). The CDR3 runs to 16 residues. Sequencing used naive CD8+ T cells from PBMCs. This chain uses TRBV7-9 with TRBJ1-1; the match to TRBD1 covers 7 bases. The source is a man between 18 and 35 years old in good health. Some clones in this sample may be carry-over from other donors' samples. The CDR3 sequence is CASSSGVQGLNTEAFF. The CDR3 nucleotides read TGTGCCAGCAGCTCCGGGGTACAGGGGTTGAACACTGAAGCTTTCTTT.